These 22 T cell receptor beta chains were all obtained from the same sample, sequenced in a study of blood T cell repertoires in COVID-19. Data came from immunoSEQ multiplex PCR; TCRdb stores just in-frame clones and leaves some out. Among over 85,000 clones listed, roughly 90% were seen once. The specimen sequenced was peripheral blood. The receptor set was obtained from a human donor with active COVID-19. The donor label of this sample is uncertain.

V and J are TRBV9 and TRBJ1-2; D gene ambiguous. Per the germline V gene, CDR1 is SGDLS and CDR2 is YYNGEE. Trimming took 2 bases from V and 0 from J, leaving 11 bases between them. The CDR3 runs 15 residues. CDR3 coding DNA: TGTGCCAGCAGCGTGTCCCCAGATACTAACTATGGCTACACCTTC. It translates to CASSVSPDTNYGYTF.

This clone has only one observation. CDR3 residues: CASSYGQGLRNEQFF. The CDR3 DNA is TGTGCCAGCAGCTACGGACAGGGGTTAAGGAATGAGCAGTTCTTC. The chain carries TRBV7-6 and TRBJ2-1; 9 bases match TRBD1. Germline V CDR1 and CDR2: SGHVS, FNYEAQ. The length of the CDR3 is 15 residues. Trimming cost V 4 bases and J 7 bases; bases outside gene matches: 8. Complete variable domain (other parts from reference TRBV7-6 and TRBJ2-1): GAGVSQSPRYKVTKRGQDVALRCDPISGHVSLYWYRQALGQGPEFLTYFNYEAQQDKSGLPNDRFSAERPEGSISTLTIQRTEQRDSAMYRCASSYGQGLRNEQFFGPGTRLTVL.

The rearrangement uses TRBV4-3 and TRBJ1-2; 7 nucleotides line up with TRBD1. The J segment lost 7 bases and the V segment lost 4 bases, leaving 6 bases of the junction unmatched. Per the germline V gene, CDR1 is LGHNA and CDR2 is YSLEER. CDR3 length: 13 amino acids. CDR3 amino acids: CASSPGQRGGYTF. The DNA of the CDR3 is TGCGCCAGCAGCCCGGGACAGCGTGGTGGCTACACCTTC.

CDR3 in DNA: TGTGCCAGCAGCGTAGAGGTGCGCGGAGATACGCAGTATTTT. Amino acid sequence: CASSVEVRGDTQYF. The J gene is TRBJ2-3, the V gene TRBV9; the D is unclear. Germline V CDR1 and CDR2: SGDLS, YYNGEE. V was shortened by 0 bases and J by 5 bases, with 10 bases between the two germline ends. This CDR3 is built from 14 residues.

The rearrangement joins TRBV24-1 to TRBJ2-1, with D maybe TRBD2 (6 bases). Deletions cut 4 bases from V and 7 bases from J, with 22 bases between. Germline lookup yields CDR1 KGHDR and CDR2 SFDVKD. The CDR3 extends over 17 amino acids. The CDR3 DNA reads as TGTGCCACCAGTGACTCCGGGACTCCGGCCCTAGGGAATGAGCAGTTCTTC. Protein product: CATSDSGTPALGNEQFF.

The chain carries TRBV6-1 and TRBJ1-5; D ambiguous. The CDR3 length is 15 residues. Looked up from germline, CDR1 is MNHNS and CDR2 is SASEGT. V was clipped by 3 bases and J by 0 bases, with 9 bases between them. CDR3 nucleotide sequence: TGTGCCAGCAGTGACGGGATTTATAGCAATCAGCCCCAGCATTTT. Residues: CASSDGIYSNQPQHF.

This chain joins TRBV5-1 and TRBJ1-2; a possible D gene is TRBD1 (5 bases). Per germline, CDR1 SGHRS and CDR2 YFSETQ. Trimming took off 4 bases at V and 4 bases at J, with 11 bases between the two ends. This CDR3 spans 13 amino acids. The CDR3 nucleotides are TGCGCCAGCAGCCTGGGCGGGGGCTATGGCTACACCTTC. Its translation is CASSLGGGYGYTF.

The gene calls are TRBV27 and TRBJ2-7; a possible D gene is TRBD2 (6 bases). The V and J ends lost 6 bases and 4 bases respectively, with 16 bases between them. Per germline, CDR1 MNHEY and CDR2 SMNVEV (reference sequence). The CDR3 contains 14 residues. The CDR3: CASSTAGRSYEQYF. In DNA form, the CDR3 reads TGTGCCAGCAGCACGGCGGGGCGATCTTACGAGCAGTACTTC.

This chain connects TRBV9 to TRBJ1-5; a possible D gene is TRBD1 (6 bases). The CDR3 covers 14 residues. The V and J ends lost 0 bases and 6 bases respectively, with 10 bases between them. Germline V CDR1 and CDR2: SGDLS, YYNGEE. CDR3 nucleotide sequence: TGTGCCAGCAGCGTAGGGCAGGGGCCTCAGCCCCAGCATTTT. Encoded protein: CASSVGQGPQPQHF.

The gene calls are TRBV5-1 and TRBJ2-5; 9 positions agree with TRBD2. CDR3 size: 14 residues. V lost 4 bases and J lost 3; bases outside the gene matches: 4. From germline, CDR1 is SGHRS and CDR2 YFSETQ. The CDR3 DNA reads TGCGCCAGCAGCCCGGCTAGCGGGGAAGAGACCCAGTACTTC. This codes for CASSPASGEETQYF. The full variable domain, in which reference TRBV5-1 and TRBJ2-5 provide the parts outside the CDR3, is KAGVTQTPRYLIKTRGQQVTLSCSPISGHRSVSWYQQTPGQGLQFLFEYFSETQRNKGNFPGRFSGRQFSNSRSEMNVSTLELGDSALYLCASSPASGEETQYFGPGTRLLVL.

The CDR3 nucleotides are TGTGCCAGCAGCTTACAGGGTCTTTACACAGATACGCAGTATTTT. This sequence encodes CASSLQGLYTDTQYF. The gene calls are TRBV7-3 and TRBJ2-3, with D tentatively TRBD1 (5 bases). The CDR3 has 15 residues. V was shortened by 2 bases and J by 2 bases, with 11 bases between the two germline ends. Germline assignment: CDR1 SGHTA and CDR2 FQGTGA.

V and J are TRBV29-1 and TRBJ1-1, with TRBD1 matching over 8 bases. The germline V gene encodes CDR1 SQVTM and CDR2 ANQGSEA. The CDR3 is made up of 15 amino acids. V trimming: 0 bases; J trimming: 3 bases; junction bases outside the gene matches: 6. The CDR3 protein is CSVEDHSRGHTEAFF. CDR3 DNA sequence: TGCAGCGTTGAAGATCACAGCAGGGGGCACACTGAAGCTTTCTTT.

The chain combines TRBV2 with TRBJ2-3; possible D gene TRBD1, 7 bases. V lost 6 bases and J 0 bases, leaving 16 bases between the germline ends. The CDR3 covers 16 residues. Germline lookup yields CDR1 SNHLY and CDR2 FYNNEI. The CDR3 bases are TGTGCCAGCAGGGGGAGACAGGGAGGTAGCACAGATACGCAGTATTTT. This sequence encodes CASRGRQGGSTDTQYF.

The V gene is TRBV15, the J gene TRBJ2-5; TRBD2 aligns across 7 bases. Trimming cost V 0 bases and J 3 bases; bases outside gene matches: 1. The CDR3 consists of 14 residues. In germline, CDR1 is LNHNV, CDR2 YYDKDF (reference sequence). In DNA, the CDR3 is TGTGCCACCAGCAGAGATCGGGGGGAAGAGACCCAGTACTTC. It is translated as CATSRDRGEETQYF.

This chain connects TRBV14 to TRBJ2-1, with 8 bases fitting TRBD2. Trimming at V came to 0 bases and at J to 4 bases, leaving 5 bases not matched to a gene. This CDR3 contains 16 residues. Germline loops: CDR1 SGHDN, CDR2 FVKESK. The CDR3 sequence is CASSQDPSGRYNEQFF. The CDR3 DNA reads TGTGCCAGCAGCCAAGATCCTAGCGGGCGGTACAATGAGCAGTTCTTC.

The chain recombines TRBV18 with TRBJ2-1, with 11 bases that match TRBD2. Germline V gene data show CDR1 as KGHSH and CDR2 as LQKENI. V shed 6 bases, J shed 3 bases, and the junction held 7 bases outside the gene matches. CDR3 size: 16 residues. DNA of the CDR3: TGTGCCAGCTCGCCTCAACTAGCGGGGGTCTACAATGAGCAGTTCTTC. Translation: CASSPQLAGVYNEQFF.

The sample holds one count of this clone. This chain connects TRBV4-2 to TRBJ2-5; 9 nucleotides line up with TRBD2. Germline CDR1 and CDR2: LGHNA and YNFKEQ. The CDR3 is 16 residues long. J was trimmed by 7 bases and V by 1 base; bases with no gene match: 10. CDR3 sequence reads: CASSQVGSGGSGTQYF. CDR3 DNA sequence: TGTGCCAGCAGCCAAGTAGGTAGCGGGGGTTCGGGGACCCAGTACTTC.

The chain recombines TRBV2 with TRBJ1-1; weak D call: TRBD1 (5 bases). Trimming shortened V by 0 bases and J by 6 bases, and 11 bases separated the two germline ends. This CDR3 is built from 14 residues. Germline CDR1 and CDR2: SNHLY and FYNNEI. The CDR3 DNA reads TGTGCCAGCAGTGAAGCGTCGGGGGGGGCTGAAGCTTTCTTT. The encoded protein is CASSEASGGAEAFF.

V gene TRBV4-3 combines with J gene TRBJ1-1; weak D call: TRBD1 (5 bases). The CDR3 length is 14 residues. Trimming cost V 0 bases and J 1 base, with 6 bases left between them. Germline loops: CDR1 LGHNA, CDR2 YSLEER. CDR3 sequence (DNA): TGCGCCAGCAGCCAAGACAGGGAGAACACTGAAGCTTTCTTT. Protein: CASSQDRENTEAFF.

The rearrangement joins TRBV2 to TRBJ2-5, with 10 bases lining up with TRBD1. J was trimmed by 0 bases and V by 6 bases; bases with no gene match: 7. There are 16 residues in the CDR3. CDR1 and CDR2 (germline): SNHLY, FYNNEI. CDR3 loop: CASSGPGQGDQETQYF. In DNA, the CDR3 is TGTGCCAGCAGCGGACCTGGACAGGGGGACCAAGAGACCCAGTACTTC.

This rearrangement joins TRBV5-4 to TRBJ2-6; perhaps TRBD2 as D (7 bases). The CDR3 contains 17 residues. With 3 bases removed from V and 2 bases from J, the gap between germline ends came to 15 bases. Germline loops: CDR1 SGHNT, CDR2 YYREEE (reference sequence). The CDR3 protein is CASSWGGRVTGANVLTF. In nucleotides, the CDR3 is TGTGCCAGCAGCTGGGGGGGCAGGGTGACTGGGGCCAACGTCCTGACTTTC. Full variable domain (remainder filled in from reference TRBV5-4 and TRBJ2-6): ETGVTQSPTHLIKTRGQQVTLRCSSQSGHNTVSWYQQALGQGPQFIFQYYREEENGRGNFPPRFSGLQFPNYSSELNVNALELDDSALYLCASSWGGRVTGANVLTFGAGSRLTVL.

This rearrangement joins TRBV28 to TRBJ2-3; 11 bases align to TRBD1. This CDR3 is built from 15 residues. V shed 3 bases, J shed 3 bases, and the junction held 2 bases outside the gene matches. Germline CDR1 is MDHEN and CDR2 is SYDVKM. The CDR3 DNA reads TGTGCCAGCAGTTTCGGACAGGGGGCGACAGATACGCAGTATTTT. The encoded protein is CASSFGQGATDTQYF.